Listed below are T cell receptor beta chains from one sample, sequenced in a study of blood T cell repertoires in COVID-19. The assay was immunoSEQ multiplex PCR, and TCRdb's table has in-frame clones only and misses some. The sample has fewer than 200,000 clones, more than 75% seen once; the top ten hold 6%. Source material: peripheral blood. Receptors originate from a man in his forties with active or convalescent COVID-19. The CDR3 runs from the conserved cysteine through the conserved F or W. A D gene is named only where the DNA matches it firmly. Clone sizes are given selectively: once, few, many, or a class where the clone is expanded.

>15|TRBD2|TRBV19|NA|TRBJ2-7
TGTGCCAGTAGTGATTGGGAGGGCAGGCTGGGCGAGCAGTACTTC
CASSDWEGRLGEQYF
>11|NA|TRBV24-1|NA|TRBJ2-3
TGTGCCACCAGTCTTACAGATACGCAGTATTTT
CATSLTDTQYF
>12|NA|TRBV12-5|NA|TRBJ2-7
TGTGCTAGTGGCCGGACTACTTACGAGCAGTACTTC
CASGRTTYEQYF
>13|TRBD1|TRBV6-2/TRBV6-3|NA|TRBJ2-1
TGTGCCAGCAGCACCGGGACAGGTGTTGAGCAGTTCTTC
CASSTGTGVEQFF
>14|NA|TRBV9|few|TRBJ1-5
TGTGCCAGCAGCGTGGGCTATAGCAATCAGCCCCAGCATTTT
CASSVGYSNQPQHF
>14|TRBD2|TRBV7-9|once|TRBJ2-7
TGTGCCAGCAGCCCGGGGGGGAGCTCCTACGAGCAGTACTTC
CASSPGGSSYEQYF
>17|NA|TRBV21-1|NA|TRBJ1-3
TGTGCCAGCAGCAGGTACCCATTGAGGGGGCTGAGAAACACCATATATTTT
CASSRYPLRGLRNTIYF
>18|NA|TRBV15|NA|TRBJ1-3
TGTGCCACCAGCAGAGAAGCCGGAGGCGGGAAGTCTGGAAACACCATATATTTT
CATSREAGGGKSGNTIYF
>14|NA|TRBV11-2|once|TRBJ1-3
TGTGCCAGCAGCTTAGCGTCACAGTTAAACACCATATATTTT
CASSLASQLNTIYF
>15|TRBD1|TRBV6-5|once|TRBJ2-5
TGTGCCGGTGGTTCCGGGACAGGGTATCTAGAGACCCAGTACTTC
CAGGSGTGYLETQYF
>17|NA|TRBV10-3|NA|TRBJ1-5
TGTGCCATCAGTGCCGGGACTCTTGGATATAGCAATCAGCCCCAGCATTTT
CAISAGTLGYSNQPQHF
>14|TRBD2|TRBV5-4|NA|TRBJ2-1
TGTGCCAGCAGCTTCGGCGGGGGGGCTGGGGAGCAGTTCTTC
CASSFGGGAGEQFF
>15|TRBD1|TRBV5-1|NA|TRBJ2-7
TGCGCCAGCAGCTTAAGTGGACAGGGGGCTCTCGAGCAGTACTTC
CASSLSGQGALEQYF
>13|NA|TRBV6-4|NA|TRBJ1-1
TGTGCCAGCTCCAGGGATGAAGGCACTGAAGCTTTCTTT
CASSRDEGTEAFF
>15|TRBD1|TRBV28|NA|TRBJ2-7
TGTGCCAGCAGTACGGCGGGGACAGGGGACCACGAGCAGTACTTC
CASSTAGTGDHEQYF
>13|NA|TRBV27|NA|TRBJ1-2
TGTGCCAGCAGTTTCCGACAGAACCATGGCTACACCTTC
CASSFRQNHGYTF
>15|NA|TRBV4-3|NA|TRBJ2-3
TGCGCCAGCAGCCCGGGGGGCGACAGCACAGATACGCAGTATTTT
CASSPGGDSTDTQYF
>18|TRBD2|TRBV23-1|once|TRBJ2-1
TGCGCCAGCAGTCAAGCGACTCGCGGGAGGGAATCCTACAATGAGCAGTTCTTC
CASSQATRGRESYNEQFF
>16|TRBD1|TRBV6-2/TRBV6-3|once|TRBJ1-5
TGTGCCAGCAGCCGCAGGGGGGCCACAACCAATCAGCCCCAGCATTTT
CASSRRGATTNQPQHF
>18|TRBD2|TRBV7-2|NA|TRBJ2-3
TGTGCCAGCAGCCCGAAGCGGGGGGGGTTCCATCACACAGATACGCAGTATTTT
CASSPKRGGFHHTDTQYF
>15|TRBD1|TRBV7-6|NA|TRBJ1-2
TGTGCCAGCAGCTTAGAACTACAGGGGCTCCATGGCTACACCTTC
CASSLELQGLHGYTF
>15|TRBD2|TRBV7-2|once|TRBJ2-1
TGTGCCAGCAGCTTCGGACTAGCTGCCTACAATGAGCAGTTCTTC
CASSFGLAAYNEQFF
>15|NA|TRBV2|NA|TRBJ2-3
TGTGCCAGCAGTGAAAAGCGGGCCTACACAGATACGCAGTATTTT
CASSEKRAYTDTQYF
>16|TRBD1|TRBV24-1|NA|TRBJ1-1
TGTGCCACCAGTGATACGGGACAGGGAGCGAACACTGAAGCTTTCTTT
CATSDTGQGANTEAFF
>15|TRBD2|TRBV7-2|NA|TRBJ2-7
TGTGCCAGCAGCTTATCTAGCGGGACCTCCTACGAGCAGTACTTC
CASSLSSGTSYEQYF
>14|NA|TRBV28|NA|TRBJ1-1
TGTGCCAGCATTGTGACCCCAGGGCTCACTGAAGCTTTCTTT
CASIVTPGLTEAFF
>15|NA|TRBV4-1|NA|TRBJ2-7
TGCGCCAGCAGCCAAGACTGGGGGAGGGGGTACGAGCAGTACTTC
CASSQDWGRGYEQYF
>12|NA|TRBV28|NA|TRBJ1-1
TGTGCCAGCAAACAGAGGAACACTGAAGCTTTCTTT
CASKQRNTEAFF
>13|TRBD1|TRBV29-1|NA|TRBJ1-1
TGCAGCGTTTGGACAGGGAAGAACACTGAAGCTTTCTTT
CSVWTGKNTEAFF
>18|TRBD2|TRBV5-8|NA|TRBJ2-1
TGTGCCAGCAGCTTGGCCAACGGCGGGAGTCGCCCAGCCAATGAGCAGTTCTTC
CASSLANGGSRPANEQFF
>14|NA|TRBV6-1|NA|TRBJ1-1
TGTGCCAGCAGCTCGACAGGATCGAACACTGAAGCTTTCTTT
CASSSTGSNTEAFF
>15|NA|TRBV4-1|NA|TRBJ1-1
TGCGCCAGCAGCCAAGATCTGGGGCTAAACACTGAAGCTTTCTTT
CASSQDLGLNTEAFF
>15|TRBD2|TRBV4-1|NA|TRBJ2-5
TGCGCCAGCAGTCGGACTAGCGGCACTCAAGAGACCCAGTACTTC
CASSRTSGTQETQYF
>15|TRBD1|TRBV6-2/TRBV6-3|few|TRBJ2-7
TGTGCCAGCAGTTCTCCGGGACAGGGGGACTACGAGCAGTACTTC
CASSSPGQGDYEQYF
>14|NA|TRBV5-4|NA|TRBJ1-1
TGTGCCAGCAGCCCAGGGCCGACTAACACTGAAGCTTTCTTT
CASSPGPTNTEAFF
>14|TRBD1|TRBV6-5|NA|TRBJ1-1
TGTGCCAGCAGCCCGGACAGGGGGAACACTGAAGCTTTCTTT
CASSPDRGNTEAFF
>15|NA|TRBV5-1|NA|TRBJ1-3
TGCGCCAGCAGCCCGGACGGGAGCTCTGGAAACACCATATATTTT
CASSPDGSSGNTIYF
>15|NA|TRBV3-1/TRBV3-2|NA|TRBJ2-3
TGTGCCAGCAGCTTCCAGGGGTACGGCACAGATACGCAGTATTTT
CASSFQGYGTDTQYF
>15|NA|TRBV3-1/TRBV3-2|NA|TRBJ2-2
TGTGCCAGCAGCAGAGGATTCGCGAACACCGGGGAGCTGTTTTTT
CASSRGFANTGELFF
>16|TRBD1|TRBV28|NA|TRBJ2-5
TGTGCCAGCCCGCCCACGGGACAGGCGCTACAAGAGACCCAGTACTTC
CASPPTGQALQETQYF
>14|TRBD1|TRBV30|NA|TRBJ2-5
TGTGCCTGGAGTGGCGCAGGGGGCGGGGAGACCCAGTACTTC
CAWSGAGGGETQYF
>16|TRBD1|TRBV19|NA|TRBJ2-5
TGTGCCAGTACCTCACGACCGGGACAGGGCGAAGAGACCCAGTACTTC
CASTSRPGQGEETQYF
>16|NA|TRBV7-7|NA|TRBJ2-2
TGTGCTAGCAGCTTAGCGACGACTCGAGTAGGCGGGGAGCTGTTTTTT
CASSLATTRVGGELFF
>11|NA|TRBV2|NA|TRBJ1-1
TGTGCCAGCAGGGAGGTCACTGAAGCTTTCTTT
CASREVTEAFF
>15|NA|TRBV6-4|NA|TRBJ2-6
TGTGCCAGCAGTGACCTCGGGGTAGGGGCCAACGTCCTGACTTTC
CASSDLGVGANVLTF
>16|NA|TRBV4-1|NA|TRBJ1-2
TGCGCCAGCAGCCAAGAAGCGGCAGGAATTAACTATGGCTACACCTTC
CASSQEAAGINYGYTF
>14|NA|TRBV6-5|once|TRBJ1-5
TGTGCCAGCAGGACGGACAGAAGCAATCAGCCCCAGCATTTT
CASRTDRSNQPQHF
>19|NA|TRBV18|NA|TRBJ1-3
TGTGCCAGCTCAATCGTGCCCAACTCGTTGCCGAAAAATGGAAACACCATATATTTT
CASSIVPNSLPKNGNTIYF
>15|NA|TRBV5-1|once|TRBJ1-3
TGCGCCAGCAGCCGGGACACCTACTCTGGAAACACCATATATTTT
CASSRDTYSGNTIYF
>16|TRBD2|TRBV5-1|NA|TRBJ2-3
TGCGCCAGCAGCTTGGCCCCTAGCGGGGGGCGCGATACGCAGTATTTT
CASSLAPSGGRDTQYF
>16|NA|TRBV24-1|NA|TRBJ2-3
TGTGCCACCAGCGGCGGCGGTGGGTACGAGTTTGGGTCGCAGTATTTT
CATSGGGGYEFGSQYF
>13|NA|TRBV5-1|NA|TRBJ1-2
TGCGCCAGCAGCAACCGACAGGCCTATGGCTACACCTTC
CASSNRQAYGYTF
>13|NA|TRBV6-2/TRBV6-3|NA|TRBJ2-5
TGTGCCAGCAGTTACTCGATAACAGGGACCCAGTACTTC
CASSYSITGTQYF
>15|TRBD1|TRBV7-7|NA|TRBJ1-3
TGTGCCAGCAGCGACCGCAGGGGGCCTGGAAACACCATATATTTT
CASSDRRGPGNTIYF